What follows are 30 T cell receptor beta chains derived from one specimen sequenced in a study of blood T cell repertoires in COVID-19. Clones were sequenced by immunoSEQ multiplex PCR, and TCRdb holds only the in-frame ones, with some missing. The top ten clones hold under 2% of a sample with about 320,000 clones, around 85% of them seen once. Sequences were obtained from PBMCs or T cells enriched from blood (not recorded which). These receptors came from a woman in her thirties who had been exposed to COVID-19.

This clone appeared a few times. This chain connects TRBV9 to TRBJ1-1; 7 bases are a match to TRBD1. The CDR3 is 13 residues long. The germline V gene encodes CDR1 SGDLS and CDR2 YYNGEE. Germline trimming cut 3 bases from V and 4 bases from J; bases unmatched to any gene: 3. The DNA of the CDR3 is TGTGCCAGCAGCGATTCAGGGGGCACTGAAGCTTTCTTT. This translates into CASSDSGGTEAFF.

The V call is TRBV30, the J call TRBJ1-1; unclear D gene. Germline V gene sequence: CDR1 GTSNPN, CDR2 SVGIG (reference sequence). V was cut by 7 bases and J by 5 bases, with 20 bases left in between. There are 14 residues in the CDR3. CDR3 amino acids: CASPPGLNGTEAFF. As DNA, the CDR3 is TGTGCCTCCCCCCCCGGACTTAATGGAACTGAAGCTTTCTTT.

The chain employs TRBV18 and TRBJ2-7, with D maybe TRBD2 (6 bases). This CDR3 spans 14 amino acids. Germline loops: CDR1 KGHSH, CDR2 LQKENI. V was pared by 2 bases and J by 5 bases, with 13 bases between. CDR3 sequence: CASSPRVEGNEQYF. In nucleotides, the CDR3 is TGTGCCAGCTCACCAAGGGTGGAGGGGAACGAGCAGTACTTC.

The chain carries TRBV28 and TRBJ1-1; 8 nucleotides agree with TRBD1. V was clipped by 6 bases and J by 5 bases; unmatched bases: 11. Per germline, CDR1 MDHEN and CDR2 SYDVKM. The CDR3 runs to 15 residues. Written as DNA, the CDR3 is TGTGCCAGCAGCACAGGGGGAACGGTCGAAACTGAAGCTTTCTTT. Translating gives CASSTGGTVETEAFF. Filled out from reference TRBV28 and TRBJ1-1, the complete variable domain reads DVKVTQSSRYLVKRTGEKVFLECVQDMDHENMFWYRQDPGLGLRLIYFSYDVKMKEKGDIPEGYSVSREKKERFSLILESASTNQTSMYLCASSTGGTVETEAFFGQGTRLTVV.

This chain uses TRBV11-2 with TRBJ1-4, with 9 bases identical to TRBD1. The V gene end was trimmed by 5 bases and the J gene end by 7 bases; junction bases not matched to a gene: 5. The CDR3 runs 14 residues. Germline CDR1 is SGHAT and CDR2 is FQNNGV. DNA for the CDR3: TGTGCCAGCAGCGAATGGACAGGGGCTGAAAAACTGTTTTTT. This gives the protein CASSEWTGAEKLFF.

The rearrangement links TRBV6-5 to TRBJ1-3; perhaps TRBD1 as D (6 bases). The ends were cut back, 5 bases at V and 5 bases at J, with 16 bases in the middle. Per germline, CDR1 MNHEY and CDR2 SVGAGI. CDR3 length: 15 amino acids. The CDR3 here is CASSPSGGPRNTIYF. In DNA form, the CDR3 reads TGTGCCAGCAGTCCCTCGGGGGGGCCAAGAAACACCATATATTTT.

V is TRBV5-1 and J is TRBJ2-7; D perhaps matches TRBD2 (6 bases). V was shortened by 2 bases and J by 4 bases, with 10 bases between the two germline ends. The germline gives CDR1 SGHRS, CDR2 YFSETQ. This CDR3 region has 13 residues. Here the CDR3 DNA reads TGCGCCAGCAGCTTTCAGGAGGGGTACGAGCAGTACTTC. Translating it yields CASSFQEGYEQYF.

The chain recombines TRBV7-9 with TRBJ1-4; D ambiguous. This CDR3 has 15 amino acids. Looked up from germline, CDR1 is SEHNR and CDR2 is FQNEAQ (reference sequence). The V end was cut by 5 bases, the J end by 5 bases, with 15 bases between. CDR3 loop: CASSTTAEPNEKLFF. CDR3 DNA: TGTGCCAGCAGCACTACAGCGGAGCCGAATGAAAAACTGTTTTTT.

This clone has a single count. The chain uses TRBV2 and TRBJ2-1; the D gene is possibly TRBD2 (6 bases). The CDR3 loop spans 18 amino acids. V was trimmed by 4 bases and J by 0 bases, leaving 19 bases between them. Germline V gene sequence: CDR1 SNHLY, CDR2 FYNNEI. The CDR3 reads CASSGQWGTSSSYNEQFF. The DNA for the CDR3 is TGTGCCAGCAGTGGACAGTGGGGGACTTCATCCTCCTACAATGAGCAGTTCTTC.

This chain links TRBV19 with TRBJ1-5; maybe TRBD1 (6 bases). V lost 2 bases and J 8 bases, leaving 13 bases between the germline ends. CDR1 and CDR2 (germline): LNHDA, SQIVND (reference sequence). The CDR3 sequence is 14 residues long. The CDR3 spells CASSINNGDKPQHF. The DNA of the CDR3 is TGTGCCAGTAGTATAAATAACGGGGACAAGCCCCAGCATTTT.

The chain recombines TRBV10-1 with TRBJ2-7; TRBD1 agrees at 8 bases. The CDR3 sequence is 15 residues long. With 0 bases clipped from V and 5 bases from J, the junction kept 6 bases outside the gene matches. Germline-derived CDR1 and CDR2 are WNHNN and SYGVQD (reference sequence). The CDR3 region is CASSESGTGSNEQYF. The CDR3 DNA follows: TGCGCCAGCAGTGAGTCGGGGACAGGTTCCAACGAGCAGTACTTC.

The chain carries TRBV12-3 or TRBV12-4 and TRBJ2-1; no clear D gene. CDR3 size: 13 residues. V was clipped by 2 bases and J by 8 bases, with 10 bases between them. The CDR3 reads CASSLWVGDEQFF. The CDR3 DNA reads as TGTGCCAGCAGTTTATGGGTCGGAGATGAGCAGTTCTTC.

The chain links TRBV28 to TRBJ1-1; 10 bases line up with TRBD1. This CDR3 comprises 14 residues. Germline V gene sequence: CDR1 MDHEN, CDR2 SYDVKM. After removal of 2 bases from V and 5 bases from J, the junction contained 2 bases not matched to a gene. CDR3 region: CASSLPGQGTEAFF. The DNA for the CDR3 is TGTGCCAGCAGTTTACCGGGACAGGGGACTGAAGCTTTCTTT.

The gene calls are TRBV6-2 or TRBV6-3 and TRBJ1-1, with TRBD1 identical over 8 bases. Germline V gene sequence: CDR1 MNHEY, CDR2 SVGEGT. V shed 5 bases, J shed 3 bases, and the junction held 5 bases outside the gene matches. The CDR3 has 14 residues. Here the CDR3 reads CASSPRTGYTEAFF. Written as DNA, the CDR3 is TGTGCCAGCAGTCCCCGGACAGGGTACACTGAAGCTTTCTTT.

This rearrangement joins TRBV7-8 to TRBJ2-2; no firm D call. CDR1 is SGHVS, CDR2 FQNEAQ, per germline. Trimming shortened V by 1 base and J by 4 bases, and 13 bases separated the two germline ends. This CDR3 region has 16 residues. CDR3 in amino acids: CASSLVAVRGTGELFF. The CDR3 DNA follows: TGTGCCAGCAGCTTAGTCGCAGTCCGCGGCACCGGGGAGCTGTTTTTT. Full variable domain (rest looked up from reference TRBV7-8 and TRBJ2-2): GAGVSQSPRYKVAKRGQDVALRCDPISGHVSLFWYQQALGQGPEFLTYFQNEAQLDKSGLPSDRFFAERPEGSVSTLKIQRTQQEDSAVYLCASSLVAVRGTGELFFGEGSRLTVL.

The count of this clone is one. The gene calls are TRBV7-2 and TRBJ2-7; 8 bases agree with TRBD1. Germline V gives CDR1 SGHTA, CDR2 FQGNSA. V lost 5 bases and J lost 4; bases outside the gene matches: 7. The CDR3 has 14 amino acids. The CDR3 coding sequence is TGTGCCAGCAGCCGTACAGGGGGGTGGTACGAGCAGTACTTC. Protein product: CASSRTGGWYEQYF.

V usage is TRBV12-3 or TRBV12-4 and J usage is TRBJ1-1, with unresolved D. This CDR3 is 13 amino acids long. The V end was cut by 8 bases, the J end by 3 bases, with 13 bases between. The CDR3: CASSSPTDTEAFF. The CDR3 region has the DNA TGTGCCAGCTCGAGCCCCACGGACACTGAAGCTTTCTTT.

The chain recombines TRBV5-8 with TRBJ2-1, with TRBD2 as a possible D gene (5 bases). Looked up from germline, CDR1 is SGHTS and CDR2 is YDEGEE. This CDR3 has 16 residues. Trimming took 4 bases from V and 0 from J, leaving 14 bases between them. CDR3 DNA sequence: TGTGCCAGCAGCCCGTTCGGAGGACTCTCCTACAATGAGCAGTTCTTC. Its protein is CASSPFGGLSYNEQFF.

The chain carries TRBV28 and TRBJ2-3, with 12 bases lining up with TRBD1. The CDR3 runs 14 residues. The V gene end was trimmed by 7 bases and the J gene end by 4 bases; junction bases not matched to a gene: 3. Germline CDR1 reads MDHEN; CDR2 reads SYDVKM. CDR3: CASKGTGGPDTQYF. In DNA form, the CDR3 reads TGTGCCAGCAAGGGGACAGGGGGCCCAGATACGCAGTATTTT.

The rearrangement joins TRBV7-9 to TRBJ2-1; D possibly corresponds to TRBD2 (5 bases). Trimming took off 3 bases at V and 7 bases at J, with 10 bases between the two ends. Germline V gene lookup returns CDR1 SEHNR and CDR2 FQNEAQ (reference sequence). CDR3 length equals 13 residues. CDR3 loop: CASSLGWRNEQFF. The CDR3 region has the DNA TGTGCCAGCAGCTTGGGGTGGAGGAATGAGCAGTTCTTC. Complete variable domain (other parts from reference TRBV7-9 and TRBJ2-1): DTGVSQNPRHKITKRGQNVTFRCDPISEHNRLYWYRQTLGQGPEFLTYFQNEAQLEKSRLLSDRFSAERPKGSFSTLEIQRTEQGDSAMYLCASSLGWRNEQFFGPGTRLTVL.

The V gene is TRBV7-6, the J gene TRBJ2-2, with 8 bases identical to TRBD1. Germline CDR1 is SGHVS and CDR2 is FNYEAQ. The CDR3 is 17 residues long. The J segment lost 11 bases and the V segment lost 0 bases, leaving 14 bases of the junction unmatched. The CDR3 is CASSLAQTQGALSELFF. The CDR3, as DNA: TGTGCCAGCAGCTTAGCGCAGACGCAGGGGGCTCTGTCAGAGCTGTTTTTT.

The rearrangement links TRBV5-4 to TRBJ2-7; D might be TRBD2 (6 bases). Trimming took 0 bases from V and 4 from J, leaving 11 bases between them. Germline V gene lookup returns CDR1 SGHNT and CDR2 YYREEE (reference sequence). This CDR3 spans 14 amino acids. The CDR3 DNA reads as TGTGCCAGCAGCTTGGGGCCTAGCGAATACGAGCAGTACTTC. It is translated as CASSLGPSEYEQYF.

The rearrangement uses TRBV6-5 and TRBJ2-7, with 8 positions matching TRBD2. V dropped 6 bases and J dropped 3; count of bases not matched to a gene: 7. Looked up from germline, CDR1 is MNHEY and CDR2 is SVGAGI. This CDR3 region has 14 residues. The CDR3 DNA is TGTGCCAGCAGGAGCGGGGGCATCATCTACGAGCAGTACTTC. Translated: CASRSGGIIYEQYF.

The chain joins TRBV11-2 to TRBJ1-5; perhaps TRBD1 as D (6 bases). Looked up from germline, CDR1 is SGHAT and CDR2 is FQNNGV. The CDR3 sequence is 14 residues long. The V and J ends lost 7 bases and 3 bases respectively, with 13 bases between them. CDR3 sequence: CASTGGGSNQPQHF. The CDR3 nucleotides are TGTGCCAGCACGGGAGGGGGATCCAATCAGCCCCAGCATTTT.

The V call is TRBV9, the J call TRBJ2-1; TRBD2 is a possible D gene (6 bases). The CDR3 contains 15 residues. Looked up from germline, CDR1 is SGDLS and CDR2 is YYNGEE. Trimming took off 0 bases at V and 5 bases at J, with 12 bases between the two ends. The CDR3 nucleotides are TGTGCCAGCAGCGTAGTCGGGGGTAGGGACAATGAGCAGTTCTTC. Translated, it gives CASSVVGGRDNEQFF.

The J gene is TRBJ2-5, the V gene TRBV6-2 or TRBV6-3; TRBD2 aligns across 7 bases. With 4 bases clipped from V and 5 bases from J, the junction kept 7 bases outside the gene matches. Germline V gene lookup returns CDR1 MNHEY and CDR2 SVGEGT. This CDR3 has 14 residues. The CDR3 bases are TGTGCCAGCAGTTCGCCGGCGGGGGTCGAGACCCAGTACTTC. Its protein is CASSSPAGVETQYF.

The chain is built from TRBV9 and TRBJ2-2; perhaps TRBD2 as D (7 bases). Germline V lookup: CDR1 SGDLS, CDR2 YYNGEE. Trimming took off 7 bases at V and 5 bases at J, with 15 bases between the two ends. The CDR3 is 14 residues long. This CDR3 is CASDKGGHTGELFF. The CDR3 DNA is TGTGCCAGCGATAAGGGGGGGCATACCGGGGAGCTGTTTTTT.

This sequence joins TRBV6-5 and TRBJ1-1; D is unresolved. V was cut by 7 bases and J by 1 base, with 10 bases left in between. Germline CDR1 and CDR2: MNHEY and SVGAGI. The length of the CDR3 is 13 residues. The DNA of the CDR3 is TGTGCCAGCAAAAGGGAGAAGAACACTGAAGCTTTCTTT. Its translation is CASKREKNTEAFF.

The chain carries TRBV3-1 (or the pseudogene TRBV3-2) and TRBJ1-1; 8 positions agree with TRBD1. This CDR3 spans 15 amino acids. Looked up from germline, CDR1 is LGHDT and CDR2 is YNNKEL (reference sequence). Germline trimming cut 3 bases from V and 1 base from J; bases unmatched to any gene: 4. Written as DNA, the CDR3 is TGTGCCAGCAGCCAGATAGACAGGGGGAACACTGAAGCTTTCTTT. Translating it yields CASSQIDRGNTEAFF.

This chain connects TRBV6-5 to TRBJ2-6; TRBD1 agrees at 7 bases. With V trimmed by 5 bases and J by 4 bases, 2 bases remained unmatched. This CDR3 has 14 amino acids. Germline CDR1 is MNHEY and CDR2 is SVGAGI. The CDR3 region is CASSTGVGANVLTF. DNA of the CDR3: TGTGCCAGCAGTACAGGGGTCGGGGCCAACGTCCTGACTTTC.